This T cell receptor beta chain was profiled in a study of T cell changes during pregnancy in multiple sclerosis. TCRdb keeps only in-frame clones here, not all; method: immunoSEQ multiplex PCR. Among around 44,000 clones listed, around 92% were seen once. The V and J ends lost 2 bases and 9 bases, in that order; junction bases with no gene match: 9. Germline CDR1 and CDR2: MNHEY and SVGAGI. The CDR3 contains 15 residues. The sequencing used CD8+ T cells from peripheral blood mononuclear cells, collected in the third trimester of pregnancy. This receptor was obtained from a female donor with multiple sclerosis, enrolled in a pregnancy study. The chain links TRBV6-5 to TRBJ2-1; 8 nucleotides align to TRBD2. The CDR3 spells CASSYTGTSLGEQFF. CDR3 nucleotide sequence: TGTGCCAGCAGTTACACTGGGACTAGTCTCGGTGAGCAGTTCTTC.